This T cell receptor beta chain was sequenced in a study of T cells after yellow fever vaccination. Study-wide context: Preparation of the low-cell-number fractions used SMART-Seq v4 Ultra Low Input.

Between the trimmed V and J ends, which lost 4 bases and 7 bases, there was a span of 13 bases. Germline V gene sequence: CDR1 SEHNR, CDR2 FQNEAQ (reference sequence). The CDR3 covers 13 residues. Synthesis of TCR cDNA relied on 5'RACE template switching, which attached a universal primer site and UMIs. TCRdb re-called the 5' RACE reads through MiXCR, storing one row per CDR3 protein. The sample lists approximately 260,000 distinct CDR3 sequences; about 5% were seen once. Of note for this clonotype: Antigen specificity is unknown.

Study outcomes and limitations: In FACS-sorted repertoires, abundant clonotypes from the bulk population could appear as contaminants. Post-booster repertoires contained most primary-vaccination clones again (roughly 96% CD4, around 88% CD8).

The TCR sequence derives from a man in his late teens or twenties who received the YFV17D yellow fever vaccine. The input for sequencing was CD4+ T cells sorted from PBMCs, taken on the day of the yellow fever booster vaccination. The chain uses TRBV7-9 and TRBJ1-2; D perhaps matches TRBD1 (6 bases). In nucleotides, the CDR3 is TGTGCCAGCAGCTCGGGGAACAGGGTTGGCTACACCTTC. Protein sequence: CASSSGNRVGYTF.